Sequencing of this T cell receptor beta chain was carried out in a study of blood T cells in healthy people across ages. The use of a sample-barcoded 5' primer and a J-beta primer mix characterized a second PCR of about 6 to 11 cycles. The authors tagged each cDNA molecule using a template-switch adaptor with 12 random nucleotides. TCRdb recomputed calls from the 5' RACE reads with MiXCR, one row per CDR3 protein. The data show just under 900,000 distinct CDR3 sequences, roughly 26% seen once. Study results and limitations: A greater number of naive CD4+ cells and higher diversity distinguished long-lived donors from aged donors.

In the case of this clonotype: Its specificity is unknown.

With 0 bases clipped from V and 2 bases from J, the junction kept 7 bases outside the gene matches. CDR1 is SGDLS and CDR2 is YYNGEE in the germline V gene. The CDR3 loop spans 17 amino acids. The chain employs TRBV9 and TRBJ2-1; TRBD2 matches at 8 bases. The source is a woman of 80 years or more in good health. Sample: blood. CDR3 sequence (DNA): TGTGCCAGCAGCGTAGATGGCGGGAGGTGGACCTACAATGAGCAGTTCTTC. It translates to CASSVDGGRWTYNEQFF.